The next 12 T cell receptor beta chains were all read from a single sample in a study of preoperative IRX-2 immunotherapy in early breast cancer. TCRdb keeps only in-frame clones here, not all; method: immunoSEQ multiplex PCR. Among about 24,000 clones listed, 85% to 90% were seen once. Treatment noted: preoperative locoregional IRX-2 cytokine immunotherapy. This specimen was tumor tissue, taken after IRX-2 immunotherapy. The origin of the receptors is a human donor with breast cancer.

This sequence joins TRBV7-2 and TRBJ1-2; TRBD1 might be the D (5 bases). The germline gives CDR1 SGHTA, CDR2 FQGNSA. Trimming left V 5 bases short and J 6 bases short, with 10 bases between. CDR3 length: 12 amino acids. The CDR3 coding sequence is TGTGCCAGCAGCCCCTGGGGGGATGGCTACACCTTC. Translated, it gives CASSPWGDGYTF.

The chain has TRBV4-2 and TRBJ2-5, with 13 bases that match TRBD2. The V segment lost 0 bases and the J segment 1 base; nucleotides outside the gene matches: 2. Germline lookup yields CDR1 LGHNA and CDR2 YNFKEQ. The CDR3 has 17 amino acids. CDR3 sequence reads: CASSQETSGGLQETQYF. In DNA, the CDR3 is TGTGCCAGCAGCCAAGAGACTAGCGGGGGGCTCCAAGAGACCCAGTACTTC.

The chain employs TRBV6-6 and TRBJ2-6; D perhaps matches TRBD1 (6 bases). Per germline, CDR1 MNHNY and CDR2 SVGAGI (reference sequence). V gave up 5 bases and J gave up 2 bases, with 10 bases separating them. This CDR3 is built from 15 residues. CDR3 residues: CASSHTGTGANVLTF. CDR3 DNA sequence: TGTGCCAGCAGTCATACAGGGACTGGGGCCAACGTCCTGACTTTC.

The J gene is TRBJ2-5, the V gene TRBV19; 11 positions match TRBD1. CDR1 is LNHDA, CDR2 SQIVND, per germline (reference sequence). The CDR3 contains 15 residues. V was pared by 5 bases and J by 5 bases, with 7 bases of the junction left unmatched. The CDR3 loop reads CASSPRTGGRETQYF. The CDR3, as DNA: TGTGCCAGTAGTCCAAGGACAGGGGGCCGGGAGACCCAGTACTTC.

The V call is TRBV27, the J call TRBJ2-7; D possibly matches TRBD1 or TRBD2 (5 bases each). V lost 0 bases and J 2 bases, leaving 8 bases between the germline ends. Germline V gives CDR1 MNHEY, CDR2 SMNVEV (reference sequence). CDR3 length: 14 residues. The CDR3 region has the DNA TGTGCCAGCAGTTTATCGCTGGGGGCCTACGAGCAGTACGTC. It yields the protein CASSLSLGAYEQYV.

This clone was seen a few times. The rearrangement uses TRBV11-3 and TRBJ2-1; D perhaps matches TRBD2 (7 bases). CDR1 is SGHNT and CDR2 is YENEEA in the germline V gene. Trimming pared 1 base from V and 6 bases from J, leaving 13 bases between. This CDR3 comprises 15 residues. CDR3 protein: CASSLGGGRRNEQFF. The CDR3 nucleotides read TGTGCCAGCAGCTTAGGGGGGGGCCGACGCAATGAGCAGTTCTTC.

This chain connects TRBV5-1 to TRBJ1-3; 10 bases fit TRBD1. Trimming at V came to 3 bases and at J to 2 bases, leaving 2 bases not matched to a gene. Per germline, CDR1 SGHRS and CDR2 YFSETQ. The CDR3 spans 15 residues. The CDR3 sequence is CASSSGTGAGNTIYF. The CDR3 coding sequence is TGCGCCAGCAGCTCCGGGACAGGGGCTGGAAACACCATATATTTT.

The chain has TRBV4-1 and TRBJ2-5, with 14 bases identical to TRBD2. V dropped 3 bases and J dropped 2; count of bases not matched to a gene: 8. The CDR3 runs to 18 residues. In germline, CDR1 is MGHRA, CDR2 YSYEKL. Written as DNA, the CDR3 is TGCGCCAGCAGCCACCCCATCGGGACTAGCGGGGGACAAGAGACCCAGTACTTC. Its translation: CASSHPIGTSGGQETQYF.

The chain recombines TRBV5-1 with TRBJ1-2; TRBD1 aligns across 12 bases. The CDR3 runs to 14 residues. The germline V gene has CDR1 SGHRS and CDR2 YFSETQ. V lost 5 bases and J lost 7; bases outside the gene matches: 6. In DNA, the CDR3 is TGCGCCAGCAGGACCGGGACAGGGGGCGTTGGCTACACCTTC. It specifies CASRTGTGGVGYTF.

The rearrangement links TRBV11-2 to TRBJ2-7; D ambiguous. CDR3 size: 14 residues. The ends were cut back, 2 bases at V and 0 bases at J, with 8 bases in the middle. Germline V CDR1 and CDR2: SGHAT, FQNNGV. The CDR3 protein is CASSLFGSSYEQYV. The CDR3 DNA follows: TGTGCCAGCAGCTTATTCGGTAGCTCCTACGAGCAGTACGTC.

The table lists this clone with a few counts. The chain uses TRBV5-1 and TRBJ2-7; tentative D call: TRBD1 (5 bases). There are 12 residues in the CDR3. CDR1 and CDR2 from the germline V gene are SGHRS and YFSETQ. V lost 4 bases, J lost 3 bases, and 8 bases lay in between. CDR3 nucleotides: TGCGCCAGCAGCGCCGACAGCTACGAGCAGTACTTC. Translating it yields CASSADSYEQYF.

This clone was seen a single time. This chain uses TRBV19 with TRBJ2-7; perhaps TRBD1 as D (6 bases). The CDR3 is made up of 15 amino acids. The germline V and J ends were trimmed by 5 bases and 0 bases, with 14 bases remaining between them. The germline V gene has CDR1 LNHDA and CDR2 SQIVND (reference sequence). CDR3: CASSLTQDSSYEQYF. CDR3 bases: TGTGCCAGTAGTCTCACTCAGGACAGCTCCTACGAGCAGTACTTC.